Each of the 15 T cell receptor beta chains below was sequenced from the same sample in a study of shared T cell receptors in the human thymus. Repertoires were generated with immunoSEQ multiplex PCR, while TCRdb's copy carries only in-frame clones and drops some. The data contain some 700,000 clones, 80% to 90% of them seen just once; the ten biggest clones take up around 0.01%. These same data were also listed under a study on human thymus T cells.

The sample taken for sequencing was thymocytes. Every receptor here comes from a girl in the first two years of life with a congenital heart defect.

The V and J genes are TRBV5-6 and TRBJ1-1, with unresolved D. Trimming pared 0 bases from V and 2 bases from J, leaving 5 bases between. Per the germline V gene, CDR1 is SGHDT and CDR2 is YYEEEE. The CDR3 runs 13 residues. CDR3 in amino acids: CASSLAGNTEAFF. The DNA of the CDR3 is TGTGCCAGCAGCTTGGCGGGTAACACTGAAGCTTTCTTT.

Note on this clone: The same CDR3 arises from other DNA sequences in this sample as well. CDR3 amino acids: CASSGTSGGPTDTQYF. The CDR3 coding sequence is TGTGCCAGCAGCGGGACTAGCGGGGGACCCACAGATACGCAGTATTTT. V and J are TRBV9 and TRBJ2-3; 13 bases line up with TRBD2. Germline V lookup: CDR1 SGDLS, CDR2 YYNGEE. This CDR3 spans 16 amino acids. After removal of 3 bases from V and 2 bases from J, the junction contained 3 bases not matched to a gene. Full variable domain (rest looked up from reference TRBV9 and TRBJ2-3): DSGVTQTPKHLITATGQRVTLRCSPRSGDLSVYWYQQSLDQGLQFLIQYYNGEERAKGNILERFSAQQFPDLHSELNLSSLELGDSALYFCASSGTSGGPTDTQYFGPGTRLTVL.

The chain recombines TRBV5-1 with TRBJ2-1; the match to TRBD1 covers 7 bases. Germline assignment: CDR1 SGHRS and CDR2 YFSETQ. The CDR3 extends over 15 amino acids. V shed 3 bases, J shed 5 bases, and the junction held 8 bases outside the gene matches. The CDR3 is CASSCPGTANNEQFF. The DNA for the CDR3 is TGCGCCAGCAGCTGTCCCGGGACAGCTAACAATGAGCAGTTCTTC.

The J gene is TRBJ1-1, the V gene TRBV30; D might be TRBD1 (5 bases). Germline loops: CDR1 GTSNPN, CDR2 SVGIG (reference sequence). Between the trimmed V and J ends, which lost 7 bases and 4 bases, there was a span of 13 bases. There are 12 residues in the CDR3. The CDR3 reads CASNGGSTEAFF. The CDR3, as DNA: TGTGCCTCTAATGGGGGGTCCACTGAAGCTTTCTTT.

The chain recombines TRBV5-1 with TRBJ2-5; D is perhaps TRBD1 (5 bases). Germline lookup yields CDR1 SGHRS and CDR2 YFSETQ. Trimming took off 2 bases at V and 0 bases at J, with 8 bases between the two ends. The CDR3 spans 14 residues. CDR3 in DNA: TGCGCCAGCAGCTTAGAGGACAACCAAGAGACCCAGTACTTC. Its translation: CASSLEDNQETQYF.

The chain joins TRBV7-6 to TRBJ2-1, with 8 bases lining up with TRBD2. Losses at the gene ends were 1 base for V and 8 bases for J; bases not matched to a gene: 10. The CDR3 totals 16 residues. Germline lookup yields CDR1 SGHVS and CDR2 FNYEAQ. This chain's CDR3 is CASSLVGAGAGDEQFF. The DNA of the CDR3 is TGTGCCAGCAGCTTAGTGGGAGCGGGGGCCGGGGATGAGCAGTTCTTC.

This chain uses TRBV29-1 with TRBJ2-7; unclear D gene. This CDR3 has 14 residues. Germline CDR1 is SQVTM and CDR2 is ANQGSEA. The V gene lost 5 bases and the J gene lost 4 bases, with 18 bases spanning the gap. The CDR3 loop is CSVSASPLLYEQYF. The CDR3, as DNA: TGCAGCGTTTCGGCCTCCCCCCTACTATACGAGCAGTACTTC.

CDR3 coding DNA: TGTGCCAGCAGCTTAGAAACAGGGGGGTTCACTGAAGCTTTCTTT. This codes for CASSLETGGFTEAFF. V gene TRBV7-6 combines with J gene TRBJ1-1, with 8 bases fitting TRBD1. V was clipped by 1 base and J by 4 bases; unmatched bases: 5. Per germline, CDR1 SGHVS and CDR2 FNYEAQ. The CDR3 has 15 residues. Based on the CDR3 plus reference TRBV7-6 and TRBJ1-1, the full variable domain is GAGVSQSPRYKVTKRGQDVALRCDPISGHVSLYWYRQALGQGPEFLTYFNYEAQQDKSGLPNDRFSAERPEGSISTLTIQRTEQRDSAMYRCASSLETGGFTEAFFGQGTRLTVV.

This chain connects TRBV28 to TRBJ1-2, with TRBD1 identical over 9 bases. J lost 7 bases, V lost 7 bases, and 13 bases had no gene match. Germline V lookup: CDR1 MDHEN, CDR2 SYDVKM. The CDR3 runs to 15 residues. In nucleotides, the CDR3 is TGTGCCAGCATTCTCCGGGACAGGGCTCCTGGTGGCTACACCTTC. Protein product: CASILRDRAPGGYTF.

The V and J genes are TRBV28 and TRBJ1-4; a possible D gene is TRBD1 (5 bases). Germline V CDR1 and CDR2: MDHEN, SYDVKM. V lost 2 bases to trimming and J lost 2 bases, with 12 bases between them. There are 16 residues in the CDR3. The CDR3 DNA reads as TGTGCCAGCAGTTTACGGGGGAACTGGACTAATGAAAAACTGTTTTTT. It codes for CASSLRGNWTNEKLFF.

The CDR3 nucleotides read TGTGCCAGCAGCTTAGGCCGCCCTCGCCGGACAGGGGGTGAAAAACTGTTTTTT. Protein sequence: CASSLGRPRRTGGEKLFF. This sequence joins TRBV7-9 and TRBJ1-4, with 10 bases matching TRBD1. V dropped 1 base and J dropped 7; count of bases not matched to a gene: 12. CDR3 length: 18 residues. Germline CDR1 SEHNR, CDR2 FQNEAQ (reference sequence).

The chain employs TRBV19 and TRBJ1-6; possible D gene TRBD1, 6 bases. Between the trimmed V and J ends, which lost 4 bases and 7 bases, there was a span of 17 bases. The CDR3 totals 16 residues. From germline, CDR1 is LNHDA and CDR2 SQIVND (reference sequence). The CDR3 region is CASSRNLTGRNSPLHF. CDR3 nucleotide sequence: TGTGCCAGTAGTAGGAACCTGACAGGCCGGAATTCACCCCTCCACTTT. The whole variable domain, remainder taken from reference TRBV19 and TRBJ1-6, is DGGITQSPKYLFRKEGQNVTLSCEQNLNHDAMYWYRQDPGQGLRLIYYSQIVNDFQKGDIAEGYSVSREKKESFPLTVTSAQKNPTAFYLCASSRNLTGRNSPLHFGNGTRLTVT.

The chain uses TRBV14 and TRBJ1-5; D is unclear. The V end lost 1 base, the J end lost 1 base, and 8 bases lay between the germline ends. The CDR3 runs to 15 residues. Germline V gene lookup returns CDR1 SGHDN and CDR2 FVKESK. CDR3 sequence: CASSQGTGSNQPQHF. CDR3 sequence (DNA): TGTGCCAGCAGCCAAGGGACGGGAAGCAATCAGCCCCAGCATTTT.

This chain links TRBV7-8 with TRBJ2-1; 8 bases agree with TRBD1. Per the germline V gene, CDR1 is SGHVS and CDR2 is FQNEAQ. V shed 5 bases and J 1 base; nucleotides not matched to a gene: 10. There are 17 residues in the CDR3. The CDR3 DNA is TGTGCCAGCAGCCCGTGGACAGGGCGGGCTTCCTACAATGAGCAGTTCTTC. Protein sequence: CASSPWTGRASYNEQFF.

The chain is built from TRBV4-1 and TRBJ1-2; TRBD1 aligns across 7 bases. This CDR3 spans 15 amino acids. Looked up from germline, CDR1 is MGHRA and CDR2 is YSYEKL. V lost 4 bases to trimming and J lost 2 bases; unmatched junction nucleotides: 7. CDR3: CASSPLGQDNYGYTF. The CDR3 bases are TGCGCCAGCAGCCCTCTCGGACAGGACAACTATGGCTACACCTTC.